A selection of T cell receptor beta chains follows, all from one sample in a study of blood T cells in healthy people across ages. Each CDR3 protein gets one entry after TCRdb re-called the 5' RACE reads with MiXCR. The data show about 1.7 million distinct CDR3 sequences, with approximately 30% seen just once and roughly 8% held by the top ten. Material for sequencing was blood. The receptors shown here come from a woman in her 30s in good health. CDR3s include the opening cysteine and the closing phenylalanine or tryptophan. The order of the fields is V gene, J gene, D gene, clone size, CDR3 DNA, CDR3 protein. The D gene is left open where the match is weak. The size entry is marked missing in some rows and otherwise reads once, few, many or a size class.

V: TRBV21-1
J: TRBJ2-5
D: .
size: .
DNA: TGTGCCAGCTGCGACGACGATGGGGGAGGGGAGACCCAGTACTTC
CDR3: CASCDDDGGGETQYF

V: TRBV9
J: TRBJ2-1
D: TRBD2
size: .
DNA: TGTGCCAGCAAAACGGGACTAGCGGATTCTAAGCAGTTCTTC
CDR3: CASKTGLADSKQFF

V: TRBV5-1
J: TRBJ1-2
D: .
size: many
DNA: TGTGCCAGCAGTTTAACAGACTATGGCTACACCTTC
CDR3: CASSLTDYGYTF

V: TRBV12-3/TRBV12-4
J: TRBJ2-5
D: TRBD2
size: few
DNA: TGTGCCAGCAGCCCATCTGCGGGGGGCCTACAAGAGACCCAGTACTTC
CDR3: CASSPSAGGLQETQYF

V: TRBV14
J: TRBJ2-5
D: TRBD1
size: few
DNA: TGTGCCAGCAGCCAAGGGCAGGGGACAGACCGGACCGGGACCCAGTACTTC
CDR3: CASSQGQGTDRTGTQYF

V: TRBV5-1
J: TRBJ2-7
D: TRBD2
size: many
DNA: TGCGCCAGCAGACGGGGGGGCGGATACGAGCAGTACTTC
CDR3: CASRRGGGYEQYF

V: TRBV29-1
J: TRBJ2-1
D: .
size: once
DNA: TGCAGCGTTGAAGACATGATCCCCTACAATGAGCAGTTCTTC
CDR3: CSVEDMIPYNEQFF

V: TRBV7-2
J: TRBJ2-7
D: .
size: few
DNA: TGTGCCAGCAGCTCCTCGGTGGTAGCATCCTACGAGCAGTACTTC
CDR3: CASSSSVVASYEQYF

V: TRBV24-1
J: TRBJ2-2
D: .
size: few
DNA: TGTGCCACCAGTTCTACACCGACCGGGGAGCTGTTTTTT
CDR3: CATSSTPTGELFF

V: TRBV12-3/TRBV12-4
J: TRBJ2-7
D: TRBD1
size: .
DNA: TGTGCCAGCGCAACCGGGACAGGGGTAGGGGAGCAGTACTTC
CDR3: CASATGTGVGEQYF

V: TRBV9
J: TRBJ1-1
D: .
size: .
DNA: TGTGCCAGCAGTTCCAACCCGAACACTGAAGCTTTCTTT
CDR3: CASSSNPNTEAFF

V: TRBV29-1
J: TRBJ2-7
D: TRBD2
size: .
DNA: TGCAGCGTTGGAACTAGCGGATTCTACAATGAGCAGTACTTC
CDR3: CSVGTSGFYNEQYF

V: TRBV7-2
J: TRBJ2-2
D: .
size: .
DNA: TGTGCCAGCATCCCGAGGCACACCGGGGAGCTGTTTTTT
CDR3: CASIPRHTGELFF

V: TRBV20-1
J: TRBJ2-1
D: .
size: .
DNA: TGCAGTGCTAGAATATCCTGGGGGCAGTTCTTC
CDR3: CSARISWGQFF

V: TRBV6-4
J: TRBJ2-3
D: .
size: few
DNA: TGTGCCAGCAGTATGGGACCGGGGACAGATACGCAGTATTTT
CDR3: CASSMGPGTDTQYF

V: TRBV29-1
J: TRBJ2-1
D: TRBD2
size: .
DNA: TGCAGCGTCATGAGCGCCGGGACTAGCGTCTACAATGAGCAGTTCTTC
CDR3: CSVMSAGTSVYNEQFF

V: TRBV6-1
J: TRBJ2-5
D: TRBD2
size: .
DNA: TGTGCCAGCAGTCCACCGCGGGGGGGTAAGACTAGCGGGAGAGCAGAGACCCAGTACTTC
CDR3: CASSPPRGGKTSGRAETQYF

V: TRBV5-6
J: TRBJ2-5
D: TRBD1
size: .
DNA: TGTGCCAGCAGTTTCTGGGACAGGGGTGAGACCCAGTACTTC
CDR3: CASSFWDRGETQYF

V: TRBV10-1
J: TRBJ2-5
D: TRBD2
size: .
DNA: TGCGCCAGCAGTGAGTCGCGGGCTAGCGGCCAAGAGACCCAGTACTTC
CDR3: CASSESRASGQETQYF

V: TRBV27
J: TRBJ2-1
D: .
size: .
DNA: TGTGCCAGCAGCAACGGCCACAGCACGGAGGGACAGAATGAGCAGTTCTTC
CDR3: CASSNGHSTEGQNEQFF

V: TRBV20-1
J: TRBJ1-4
D: .
size: .
DNA: TGCAGTGCTCATAACCGGGACGGCAAATTTAATGAAAAACTGTTTTTT
CDR3: CSAHNRDGKFNEKLFF

V: TRBV20-1
J: TRBJ2-5
D: TRBD2
size: few
DNA: TGCAGTGCTAGAGATCGGGGAGGGGCAGAGACCCAGTACTTC
CDR3: CSARDRGGAETQYF

V: TRBV3-1
J: TRBJ2-5
D: .
size: .
DNA: TGTGCCAGCAGCCAAGATTTGGGAGGTCTCAAACGTGAGACCCAGTACTTC
CDR3: CASSQDLGGLKRETQYF

V: TRBV7-2
J: TRBJ2-2
D: TRBD2
size: .
DNA: TGTGCCAGCAGCTTAGGACTAGCGGGAGGCACCGGGGAGCTGTTTTTT
CDR3: CASSLGLAGGTGELFF

V: TRBV15
J: TRBJ2-1
D: TRBD1
size: few
DNA: TGTGCCACCAGCCGTGGGACAGGGAATGTAAATGAGCAGTTCTTC
CDR3: CATSRGTGNVNEQFF

V: TRBV20-1
J: TRBJ2-1
D: .
size: few
DNA: TGCAATGCTAGTCCGGGATTGGAGCAGTTCTTC
CDR3: CNASPGLEQFF

V: TRBV3-1
J: TRBJ2-7
D: .
size: few
DNA: TGTGCCAGCAGCCGGAGAGGTCAGGGCTCCTACGAGCAGTACTTC
CDR3: CASSRRGQGSYEQYF